Presented here are 25 T cell receptor beta chains from one specimen sequenced in a study of shared clonotypes between healthy human individuals. TCRdb's table, derived via immunoSEQ multiplex PCR, lists solely in-frame clones and lacks some. The sample carries roughly 2.5 million clones, 85% to 95% recorded once. The specimen sequenced was naive CD4+ T cells sorted from blood. Subset denoted: CD45RA+ positively selected. The receptors come from a man aged 18 to 30 in good health.

This rearrangement joins TRBV4-1 to TRBJ2-3, with unresolved D. Deletions cut 0 bases from V and 3 bases from J, with 4 bases between. Germline V CDR1 and CDR2: MGHRA, YSYEKL. This CDR3 is 13 amino acids long. The CDR3: CASSQDVTDTQYF. CDR3 nucleotide sequence: TGCGCCAGCAGCCAAGACGTAACAGATACGCAGTATTTT.

This chain joins TRBV21-1 and TRBJ1-4; the listed D gene, TRBD1, was not tested against the DNA. TRBV21-1 is a known pseudogene. This CDR3 has 14 amino acids. The CDR3 spells CASSGHRINEKLFF. CDR3 in DNA: TGTGCCAGCAGCGGACACAGGATAAATGAAAAACTGTTTTTT.

CDR3 amino acids: CASSLGLLSTDTQYF. The DNA of the CDR3 is TGCGCCAGCAGCTTGGGATTACTTAGCACAGATACGCAGTATTTT. The chain employs TRBV5-1 and TRBJ2-3; D call uncertain. The CDR3 is made up of 15 amino acids. In germline, CDR1 is SGHRS, CDR2 YFSETQ. V was clipped by 0 bases and J by 0 bases, with 8 bases between them.

This clone appeared a single time. The chain uses TRBV4-1 and TRBJ2-5, with D perhaps matching TRBD2 (7 bases). Germline loops: CDR1 MGHRA, CDR2 YSYEKL. The V gene lost 0 bases and the J gene lost 4 bases, with 18 bases spanning the gap. The CDR3 totals 17 residues. The CDR3: CASSQDQVRGRGETQYF. In nucleotides, the CDR3 is TGCGCCAGCAGCCAAGATCAAGTAAGGGGGAGGGGAGAGACCCAGTACTTC.

V usage is TRBV10-3 and J usage is TRBJ2-7, with 8 bases fitting TRBD1. The CDR3 length is 16 residues. The V gene's germline CDR1 is ENHRY and CDR2 SYGVKD. Trimming at V came to 4 bases and at J to 0 bases, leaving 8 bases not matched to a gene. The CDR3 nucleotides are TGTGCCATCAGTGGGGGACAGGCGGGAAGCTCCTACGAGCAGTACTTC. Its translation is CAISGGQAGSSYEQYF.

The CDR3 protein is CASSSRAGAEDTQYF. DNA of the CDR3: TGCGCCAGCAGCTCCCGGGCGGGAGCGGAAGATACGCAGTATTTT. This chain connects TRBV5-1 to TRBJ2-3, with TRBD2 matching over 7 bases. The J segment lost 5 bases and the V segment lost 3 bases, leaving 9 bases of the junction unmatched. This CDR3 contains 15 residues. The germline gives CDR1 SGHRS, CDR2 YFSETQ.

This chain's CDR3 is CASSVGVRDDYEQYF. CDR3 in DNA: TGTGCCAGCAGCGTAGGAGTCAGGGACGACTACGAGCAGTACTTC. V is TRBV9 and J is TRBJ2-7; D is perhaps TRBD1 or TRBD2 (5 bases each). Germline CDR1 is SGDLS and CDR2 is YYNGEE. The CDR3 length is 15 residues. Trimming took off 0 bases at V and 3 bases at J, with 13 bases between the two ends.

This sequence joins TRBV6-1 and TRBJ2-7, with a weak D call TRBD1 (6 bases). The length of the CDR3 is 14 residues. CDR1 and CDR2 from the germline V gene are MNHNS and SASEGT. Deletions cut 2 bases from V and 4 bases from J, with 12 bases between. The chain's CDR3 is CASSELGTHYEQYF. As DNA, the CDR3 is TGTGCCAGCAGTGAACTCGGGACACATTACGAGCAGTACTTC.

The CDR3 here is CASSQENSGSRANEKLFF. CDR3 bases: TGCGCCAGCAGCCAAGAAAATTCTGGGAGTCGGGCTAATGAAAAACTGTTTTTT. The J gene is TRBJ1-4, the V gene TRBV4-1, with D unresolved. The CDR3 runs 18 residues. V was trimmed by 0 bases and J by 3 bases, leaving 17 bases between them. The V gene's germline CDR1 is MGHRA and CDR2 YSYEKL.

This chain uses TRBV19 with TRBJ1-2; 10 positions match TRBD1. This CDR3 region has 14 residues. The V gene's germline CDR1 is LNHDA and CDR2 SQIVND (reference sequence). V was clipped by 5 bases and J by 3 bases; unmatched bases: 3. The CDR3 region is CASSVGQGDYGYTF. For the CDR3, the DNA is TGTGCCAGTAGTGTCGGACAGGGGGACTATGGCTACACCTTC.

The rearrangement uses TRBV5-1 and TRBJ2-7, with 12 bases matching TRBD2. V dropped 4 bases and J dropped 3; count of bases not matched to a gene: 5. Germline V gene sequence: CDR1 SGHRS, CDR2 YFSETQ. This CDR3 is 15 amino acids long. The CDR3 DNA reads as TGCGCCAGCAGCACCCAACTAGCGGGGGGCTACGAGCAGTACTTC. Protein sequence: CASSTQLAGGYEQYF.

This clone occurred once. The chain has TRBV5-5 and TRBJ2-7, with TRBD2 identical over 11 bases. Germline-derived CDR1 and CDR2 are SGHKS and YYEKEE (reference sequence). CDR3 length equals 16 residues. With V trimmed by 4 bases and J by 9 bases, 15 bases remained unmatched. CDR3 bases: TGTGCCAGCAGCCCAGGGTCTAGCGGGGGGTCTACGAGGCAGTACTTC. Translation gives CASSPGSSGGSTRQYF. The whole variable domain, remainder taken from reference TRBV5-5 and TRBJ2-7, is DAGVTQSPTHLIKTRGQQVTLRCSPISGHKSVSWYQQVLGQGPQFIFQYYEKEERGRGNFPDRFSARQFPNYSSELNVNALLLGDSALYLCASSPGSSGGSTRQYFGPGTRLTVT.

V usage is TRBV29-1 and J usage is TRBJ1-2, with 7 bases that match TRBD1. The junction had 8 bases not matched to a gene; V was cut back by 7 bases and J by 6 bases. The germline V gene has CDR1 SQVTM and CDR2 ANQGSEA. There are 12 residues in the CDR3. As DNA, the CDR3 is TGCAGCGGATTAACAGGGGTGGATGGCTACACCTTC. Its translation: CSGLTGVDGYTF.

The chain recombines TRBV6-5 with TRBJ2-7; possible D gene TRBD1, 6 bases. This CDR3 spans 13 amino acids. From germline, CDR1 is MNHEY and CDR2 SVGAGI. Trimming pared 4 bases from V and 5 bases from J, leaving 12 bases between. This chain's CDR3 is CASSSQGKNEQYF. The CDR3 bases are TGTGCCAGCAGTTCCCAGGGGAAAAACGAGCAGTACTTC.

The CDR3 spells CASSPPAQGGEQYF. The CDR3 DNA sequence: TGTGCCAGCTCACCACCGGCACAGGGAGGAGAGCAGTACTTC. The chain has TRBV18 and TRBJ2-7; TRBD1 or TRBD2 may be the D gene (6 bases each). Deletions cut 0 bases from V and 7 bases from J, with 13 bases between. Germline CDR1 reads KGHSH; CDR2 reads LQKENI. This CDR3 is 14 amino acids long.

The CDR3 region has the DNA TGTGCCAGCAGTCCTACCGGGAGGGGGCCCCAAGAGACCCAGTACTTC. Protein: CASSPTGRGPQETQYF. The V and J genes are TRBV28 and TRBJ2-5, with a possible D match to TRBD2 (8 bases). The CDR3 totals 16 residues. Germline V gives CDR1 MDHEN, CDR2 SYDVKM. The V gene lost 5 bases and the J gene lost 1 base, with 17 bases spanning the gap.

Concerning this clone: In the same sample, other DNA sequences code for this CDR3. J is TRBJ2-5 and V is TRBV15; D gene uncertain. From germline, CDR1 is LNHNV and CDR2 YYDKDF (reference sequence). V was clipped by 1 base and J by 7 bases, with 4 bases between them. The CDR3 sequence is 11 residues long. The CDR3 is CATSRGGTQYF. CDR3 sequence (DNA): TGTGCCACCAGCAGAGGAGGGACCCAGTACTTC.

The chain links TRBV7-2 to TRBJ2-7; D perhaps matches TRBD2 (5 bases). The V and J ends lost 6 bases and 4 bases respectively, with 7 bases between them. Germline CDR1 SGHTA, CDR2 FQGNSA. This CDR3 spans 11 amino acids. CDR3: CASRREYEQYF. DNA for the CDR3: TGTGCCAGCAGAAGGGAGTACGAGCAGTACTTC.

The chain joins TRBV19 to TRBJ2-7; D is unclear. Trimming left V 3 bases short and J 1 base short, with 10 bases between. CDR1 is LNHDA and CDR2 is SQIVND in the germline V gene (reference sequence). The CDR3 covers 14 residues. CDR3 region: CASSMGKGSYEQYF. The CDR3, as DNA: TGTGCCAGTAGTATGGGGAAGGGTTCCTACGAGCAGTACTTC.

The genes are TRBV5-1 and TRBJ2-5, with D perhaps being TRBD1 or TRBD2 (5 bases each). This CDR3 is 15 amino acids long. The germline V and J ends were trimmed by 4 bases and 0 bases, with 13 bases remaining between them. Looked up from germline, CDR1 is SGHRS and CDR2 is YFSETQ. The CDR3 DNA reads as TGCGCCAGCAGCCGGGACGGATCTTACCAAGAGACCCAGTACTTC. Translated, it gives CASSRDGSYQETQYF.

The table lists this clone with a few counts. This chain links TRBV7-9 with TRBJ1-5, with 7 bases fitting TRBD1. V lost 10 bases and J lost 0; bases outside the gene matches: 6. The CDR3 totals 14 residues. CDR1 and CDR2 (germline): SEHNR, FQNEAQ (reference sequence). CDR3 loop: CATSQGYSNQPQHF. DNA for the CDR3: TGTGCCACCTCACAGGGGTATAGCAATCAGCCCCAGCATTTT.

The gene calls are TRBV19 and TRBJ2-7; no clear D. Trimming cost V 3 bases and J 3 bases, with 12 bases left between them. The CDR3 has 14 amino acids. Germline CDR1 reads LNHDA; CDR2 reads SQIVND (reference sequence). In DNA form, the CDR3 reads TGTGCCAGTAGTATGTGGAACAGAAACTACGAGCAGTACTTC. Translation gives CASSMWNRNYEQYF. The complete variable domain, with remaining parts taken from reference TRBV19 and TRBJ2-7, reads DGGITQSPKYLFRKEGQNVTLSCEQNLNHDAMYWYRQDPGQGLRLIYYSQIVNDFQKGDIAEGYSVSREKKESFPLTVTSAQKNPTAFYLCASSMWNRNYEQYFGPGTRLTVT.

The rearrangement joins TRBV29-1 to TRBJ2-3; D not certain. The germline gives CDR1 SQVTM, CDR2 ANQGSEA. The CDR3 is 14 amino acids. Trimming left V 2 bases short and J 2 bases short, with 11 bases between. The CDR3 nucleotides read TGCAGCGTTGAATTTGGTGGTCTCACAGATACGCAGTATTTT. It is translated as CSVEFGGLTDTQYF.

The chain recombines TRBV7-2 with TRBJ2-7; D possibly corresponds to TRBD2 (5 bases). The CDR3 covers 13 residues. The ends were cut back, 5 bases at V and 7 bases at J, with 15 bases in the middle. CDR1 SGHTA and CDR2 FQGNSA come from the germline V gene. The CDR3 DNA follows: TGTGCCAGCAGCCCAACCCGGGAAGGTGAGCAGTACTTC. This sequence encodes CASSPTREGEQYF.

The rearrangement links TRBV27 to TRBJ1-6; D possibly corresponds to TRBD1 (6 bases). The CDR3 extends over 16 amino acids. V was pared by 5 bases and J by 5 bases, with 16 bases between. Germline lookup yields CDR1 MNHEY and CDR2 SMNVEV (reference sequence). CDR3 amino acids: CASSQLGALDNSPLHF. In nucleotides, the CDR3 is TGTGCCAGCAGTCAGTTGGGGGCACTCGATAATTCACCCCTCCACTTT.